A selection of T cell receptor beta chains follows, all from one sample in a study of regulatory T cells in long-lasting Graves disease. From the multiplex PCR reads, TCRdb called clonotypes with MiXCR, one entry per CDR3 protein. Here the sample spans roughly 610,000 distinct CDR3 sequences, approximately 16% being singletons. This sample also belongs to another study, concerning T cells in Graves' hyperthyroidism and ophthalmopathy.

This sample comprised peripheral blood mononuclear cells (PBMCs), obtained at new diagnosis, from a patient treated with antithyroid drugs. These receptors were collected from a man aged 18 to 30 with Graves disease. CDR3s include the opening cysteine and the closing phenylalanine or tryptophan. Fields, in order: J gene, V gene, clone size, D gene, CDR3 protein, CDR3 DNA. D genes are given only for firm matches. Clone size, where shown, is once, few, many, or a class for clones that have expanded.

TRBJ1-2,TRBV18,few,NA,CASSPGGPIYGYTF,TGTGCCAGCTCACCAGGAGGGCCCATCTATGGCTACACCTTC
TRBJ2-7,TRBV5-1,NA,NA,CASSWLGGTLSGRYEQYF,TGCGCCAGCAGCTGGCTCGGGGGGACATTAAGCGGGCGCTACGAGCAGTACTTC
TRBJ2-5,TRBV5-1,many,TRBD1,CASAPATGMGETQYF,TGCGCCAGCGCGCCGGCGACAGGGATGGGTGAGACCCAGTACTTC
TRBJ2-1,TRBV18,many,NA,CASSPPSYNEQFF,TGTGCCAGCAGCCCCCCCTCCTACAATGAGCAGTTCTTC
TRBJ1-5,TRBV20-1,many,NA,CSASIDSNQPQHF,TGCAGTGCTAGTATCGATAGCAATCAGCCCCAGCATTTT
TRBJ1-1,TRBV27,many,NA,CASRDTRNTEAFF,TGTGCCAGCAGGGACACCCGGAACACTGAAGCTTTCTTT
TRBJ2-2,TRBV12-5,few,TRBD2,CASGISGGMNTGELFF,TGTGCTAGTGGAATCTCCGGGGGGATGAACACCGGGGAGCTGTTTTTT
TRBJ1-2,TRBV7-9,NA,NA,CASSLEPPGARGYTF,TGTGCCAGCAGCTTAGAGCCCCCGGGGGCGCGAGGCTACACCTTC
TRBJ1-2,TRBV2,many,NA,CASGGRAGAYGYTF,TGTGCCAGCGGGGGTAGGGCAGGAGCCTATGGCTACACCTTC
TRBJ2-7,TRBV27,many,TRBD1,CASSGGTGGFEQYF,TGTGCCAGCAGTGGGGGGACAGGGGGTTTTGAGCAGTACTTC
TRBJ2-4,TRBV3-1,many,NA,CASRVSGGAEERNIQYF,TGTGCCAGCAGAGTATCAGGCGGGGCTGAGGAGAGGAACATTCAGTACTTC
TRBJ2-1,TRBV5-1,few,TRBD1,CASSITYRDRENEQFF,TGCGCCAGCAGCATCACCTACCGGGACAGGGAAAATGAGCAGTTCTTC
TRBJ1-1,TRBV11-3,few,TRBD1,CASSRGQGANTEAFF,TGTGCCAGCAGCCGCGGACAGGGGGCGAACACTGAAGCTTTCTTT
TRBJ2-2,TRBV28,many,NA,CASSFLDRTTGELFF,TGTGCCAGCAGTTTCCTGGACAGAACCACCGGGGAGCTGTTTTTT
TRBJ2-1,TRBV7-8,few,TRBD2,CASRPGTSGSITYNEQFF,TGTGCCAGCAGACCAGGGACTAGCGGGAGTATCACCTACAATGAGCAGTTCTTC
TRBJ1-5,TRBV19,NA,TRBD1,CASSIGQGPQPQHF,TGTGCCAGTAGTATCGGACAGGGGCCTCAGCCCCAGCATTTT
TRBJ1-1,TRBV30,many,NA,CAWRPYAEAFF,TGTGCCTGGAGACCCTACGCTGAAGCTTTCTTT
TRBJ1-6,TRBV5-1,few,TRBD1,CASSLQGLTFNSPLHF,TGCGCCAGCAGCTTACAGGGGTTAACCTTTAATTCACCCCTCCACTTT
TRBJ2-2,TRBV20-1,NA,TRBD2,CSARVPLAANTGELFF,TGCAGTGCTAGGGTCCCACTAGCGGCGAACACCGGGGAGCTGTTTTTT
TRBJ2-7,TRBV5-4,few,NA,CASSSAGQRSYEQYF,TGTGCCAGCAGCTCCGCGGGACAGAGGTCCTACGAGCAGTACTTC
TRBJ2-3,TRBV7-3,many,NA,CASSSTSGDTQYF,TGTGCCAGCAGCTCGACCTCGGGGGATACGCAGTATTTT
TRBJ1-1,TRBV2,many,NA,CASSGLTGTSEAFF,TGTGCCAGCAGCGGGTTAACCGGGACATCTGAAGCTTTCTTT